A selection of T cell receptor beta chains follows, all from one sample in a study of T cells in Graves' hyperthyroidism and ophthalmopathy. Using its own MiXCR run on the multiplex PCR reads, TCRdb lists one record per CDR3 protein. The sample yields roughly 500,000 distinct CDR3 sequences, around 42% seen once. Sequencing was performed on peripheral blood or thyroid tissue (not recorded which). The receptors were gathered from an adult woman with Graves' disease, either hyperthyroidism or ophthalmopathy (not recorded which). Each CDR3 is given with its conserved first and last residue. D genes are given only for firm matches. Only some rows state a clone size, as once, few, many or a class for expanded clones.

size: .
J: TRBJ2-3
D: .
V: TRBV7-9
CDR3: CASSREDWRQQYF
DNA: TGTGCCAGCAGCAGAGAGGACTGGAGACAGCAGTATTTT

size: .
J: TRBJ1-2
D: .
V: TRBV28
CDR3: CASSTLGDGGYTF
DNA: TGTGCCAGCAGTACCCTAGGGGACGGTGGCTACACCTTC

size: .
J: TRBJ2-1
D: TRBD1
V: TRBV29-1
CDR3: CSVIAYQGEIEQFF
DNA: TGCAGCGTTATAGCGTACCAGGGGGAAATTGAGCAGTTCTTC

size: many
J: TRBJ2-5
D: .
V: TRBV7-9
CDR3: CASSFMGGQETQYF
DNA: TGTGCCAGCAGCTTTATGGGGGGCCAAGAGACCCAGTACTTC

size: once
J: TRBJ1-1
D: .
V: TRBV6-1
CDR3: CASSQGLRFGMNTEAFF
DNA: TGTGCCAGCAGTCAAGGTCTCAGGTTTGGAATGAACACTGAAGCTTTCTTT

size: few
J: TRBJ2-5
D: TRBD1
V: TRBV7-2
CDR3: CASSPRQGRQETQYF
DNA: TGTGCCAGCAGCCCGAGACAGGGAAGGCAAGAGACCCAGTACTTC

size: .
J: TRBJ2-7
D: TRBD1
V: TRBV7-9
CDR3: CASSFSSGTASNEQYF
DNA: TGTGCCAGCAGCTTCTCTTCCGGGACAGCCTCCAACGAGCAGTACTTC

size: many
J: TRBJ2-2
D: .
V: TRBV7-9
CDR3: CASSLLTNTGELFF
DNA: TGTGCCAGCAGCCTCTTGACGAACACCGGGGAGCTGTTTTTT

size: many
J: TRBJ2-5
D: TRBD2
V: TRBV29-1
CDR3: CSVDWDLSGETQYF
DNA: TGCAGCGTTGATTGGGACCTTAGCGGGGAGACCCAGTACTTC

size: .
J: TRBJ1-5
D: TRBD1
V: TRBV15
CDR3: CATSSSGQGDQPQHF
DNA: TGTGCCACCAGCAGCTCCGGACAGGGGGATCAGCCCCAGCATTTT

size: .
J: TRBJ1-1
D: .
V: TRBV20-1
CDR3: CSASAGGATEAFF
DNA: TGCAGTGCTAGCGCCGGGGGCGCGACTGAAGCTTTCTTT

size: many
J: TRBJ1-1
D: .
V: TRBV20-1
CDR3: CSARAWRGTEAFF
DNA: TGCAGTGCTAGAGCTTGGCGGGGCACTGAAGCTTTCTTT

size: many
J: TRBJ2-7
D: TRBD2
V: TRBV27
CDR3: CASSSGTSGKDEQYF
DNA: TGTGCCAGCAGTTCCGGGACTAGCGGGAAGGACGAGCAGTACTTC